One and the same sample provided the 7 T cell receptor beta chains below, sequenced in a study of blood T cells in healthy people across ages. A second PCR of 7 to 11 cycles used a sample-barcoded 5' primer and a J-beta primer mix. Via MiXCR, TCRdb re-called the 5' RACE reads, giving one row per CDR3 protein. This table holds 650,000 to 700,000 distinct CDR3 sequences, about 32% found once. Sequencing was performed on blood. All receptors come from a woman over 75 in good health.

This clonotype was observed many times. The genes are TRBV11-2 and TRBJ2-7; TRBD2 matches at 11 bases. Germline V gives CDR1 SGHAT, CDR2 FQNNGV. V gave up 5 bases and J gave up 5 bases; unmatched junction bases: 8. The CDR3 is 15 amino acids. The CDR3 sequence is CASSVTGLAVDEQYF. CDR3 bases: TGTGCCAGCAGCGTAACGGGACTAGCGGTGGACGAGCAGTACTTC. Complete variable domain (other parts from reference TRBV11-2 and TRBJ2-7): EAGVAQSPRYKIIEKRQSVAFWCNPISGHATLYWYQQILGQGPKLLIQFQNNGVVDDSQLPKDRFSAERLKGVDSTLKIQPAKLEDSAVYLCASSVTGLAVDEQYFGPGTRLTVT.

This chain joins TRBV21-1 and TRBJ1-1; the table's D call TRBD1 went unverified against the DNA. TRBV21-1 is an annotated pseudogene. This CDR3 has 16 residues. The CDR3 loop reads CASSKWYPGSFGEAFF. CDR3 nucleotides: TGTGCCAGCAGCAAATGGTACCCTGGGAGCTTTGGTGAAGCTTTCTTT.

The chain links TRBV5-1 to TRBJ2-7; 11 bases fit TRBD2. This CDR3 is built from 15 residues. CDR1 is SGHRS, CDR2 YFSETQ, per germline. The V gene end was trimmed by 4 bases and the J gene end by 3 bases; junction bases not matched to a gene: 6. CDR3 bases: TGCGCCAGCAGCCACGGGACTAGCGGATTCTACGAGCAGTACTTC. This codes for CASSHGTSGFYEQYF.

Ten or more counts support this clonotype. The CDR3 loop reads CASSLAVGLGVGEQFF. CDR3 bases: TGTGCCAGCAGTTTAGCAGTGGGACTAGGTGTCGGTGAGCAGTTCTTC. The chain recombines TRBV12-3 or TRBV12-4 with TRBJ2-1; 8 bases map to TRBD2. The trim removed 0 bases at V and 9 bases at J, leaving 10 bases unmatched. The CDR3 is 16 residues long.

Comments on this clonotype: A much larger clonotype is one base distant, so this may be a read error. This chain connects TRBV9 to TRBJ2-7; 7 positions match TRBD1. With the DNA end fitting TRBJ2-1 better, the J assignment may be wrong. The CDR3 extends over 16 amino acids. The germline CDR1 and CDR2 sequences are SGDLS and YYNGEE. In DNA, the CDR3 is TGTGCCAGCAGCGTAGGAGGAACAGGGGTGACCTACGAGCAGTTCTTC. Its translation is CASSVGGTGVTYEQFF.

V usage is TRBV5-1 and J usage is TRBJ2-1; 9 nucleotides match TRBD1. The J segment lost 10 bases and the V segment lost 4 bases, leaving 21 bases of the junction unmatched. The germline V gene has CDR1 SGHRS and CDR2 YFSETQ. There are 18 residues in the CDR3. CDR3 nucleotide sequence: TGCGCCAGCAGCCCGTCACACTCGCGGACAGGGGACAGATACGAGCAGTTCTTC. This sequence encodes CASSPSHSRTGDRYEQFF.

This clonotype was counted at least ten times. V gene TRBV2 combines with J gene TRBJ2-5, with D perhaps assigned TRBD1 or TRBD2 (5 bases each). This CDR3 is built from 16 residues. Germline loops: CDR1 SNHLY, CDR2 FYNNEI. With 4 bases removed from V and 1 base from J, the gap between germline ends came to 16 bases. The chain's CDR3 is CASSGSPGPFQETQYF. The CDR3 coding sequence is TGTGCCAGCAGTGGGTCTCCGGGACCCTTCCAAGAGACCCAGTACTTC.